The present T cell receptor (beta chain) was sequenced within a study of early T cells in non-severe SARS-CoV-2 infection. Study summary: The study sequenced bulk RNA from unsorted whole blood, with chains unpaired. Study results and caveats: Anti-spike CD8 responses were favored by VDJdb matching, which missed private and CD4 specificities.

There are many counts of this clonotype. Its target is not known. Each single cDNA molecule received a unique molecular identifier. Using its own MiXCR run on the 5' RACE reads, TCRdb lists one record per CDR3 protein. The sample lists roughly 75,000 distinct CDR3 sequences; approximately 12% were seen once. In germline, CDR1 is SQVTM, CDR2 ANQGSEA. The CDR3 sequence is 14 residues long. J gave up 2 bases and V 6 bases, and 5 bases lay outside the gene matches. V gene TRBV29-1 combines with J gene TRBJ1-5, with 9 nucleotides matching TRBD1. The sequencing input was whole blood. This sequence was found in an adult who was a healthcare worker with PCR-confirmed SARS-CoV-2 infection or an uninfected control (not recorded which). CDR3 in DNA: TGCAGCGTCTGGACAGGGGCTGGCAATCAGCCCCAGCATTTT. Its translation is CSVWTGAGNQPQHF.